These T cell receptor beta chains were read from a single sample in a study of blood T cells in healthy people across ages. TCRdb ran MiXCR on the 5' RACE reads and lists one entry per CDR3 protein. Of about 1.5 million distinct CDR3 sequences in the sample, approximately 42% were seen once. Source material: blood. Receptor source: a woman under 30 in good health. Each CDR3 is given without its conserved first and last residue.

CDR3 protein	V gene	J gene
SASRQGTSYEQY	TRBV20-1	TRBJ2-7
SVVGELDRIVNTEAF	TRBV29-1	TRBJ1-1
ASRAAELAKNIQY	TRBV6-5	TRBJ2-4
ASSPWTVKAAEQY	TRBV7-8	TRBJ2-7
AAGLAGSYEQF	TRBV27	TRBJ2-1
ASSSGGGSAYEQY	TRBV7-2	TRBJ2-7
ASSYPLGVRTDTQY	TRBV6-2/TRBV6-3	TRBJ2-3
SALGQGLLSYEQY	TRBV20-1	TRBJ2-7
ASSVAADRHQETQY	TRBV5-1	TRBJ2-5
ASSLVGSGNQPQH	TRBV7-2	TRBJ1-5
SAPGHKGVSYEQY	TRBV20-1	TRBJ2-7
SVEGPGLRNTEAF	TRBV29-1	TRBJ1-1
ASSQNLRQETQF	TRBV3-1	TRBJ2-1
ASSLDSGTPEAF	TRBV7-9	TRBJ1-1
SATIRAGTRSF	TRBV20-1	TRBJ2-1
ASNQGGGMNTEAF	TRBV3-1	TRBJ1-1
ASSWSAGGGYEQY	TRBV27	TRBJ2-7
ASSRVGGLNQPQH	TRBV18	TRBJ1-5
ASSSAFWTGELF	TRBV28	TRBJ2-2
SAREGGANTEAF	TRBV20-1	TRBJ1-1
AISESRLAGSKDTQY	TRBV10-3	TRBJ2-3
ASSKEGGGLADNEQF	TRBV9	TRBJ2-1
ASSTGLAGNRYEQY	TRBV6-2/TRBV6-3	TRBJ2-7
ASSGTRFGLNEQF	TRBV28	TRBJ2-1
SARAGRYNEQF	TRBV20-1	TRBJ2-1
ASSVSAGSFSEAF	TRBV27	TRBJ1-1
SASSGSGRLRTQY	TRBV20-1	TRBJ2-5
ASTHQGAGKQETQY	TRBV6-2/TRBV6-3	NA
AAKRLAGAPGEQF	TRBV2	TRBJ2-1